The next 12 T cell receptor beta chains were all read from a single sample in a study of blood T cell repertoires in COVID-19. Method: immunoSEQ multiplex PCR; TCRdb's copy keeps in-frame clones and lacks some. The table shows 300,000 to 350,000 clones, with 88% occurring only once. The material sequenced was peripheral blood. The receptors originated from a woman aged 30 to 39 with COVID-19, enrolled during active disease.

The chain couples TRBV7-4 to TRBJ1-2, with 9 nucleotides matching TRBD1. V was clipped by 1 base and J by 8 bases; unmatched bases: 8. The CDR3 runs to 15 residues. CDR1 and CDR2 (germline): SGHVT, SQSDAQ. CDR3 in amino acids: CASSLGRDRAGGYTF. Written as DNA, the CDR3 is TGTGCCAGCAGCTTAGGCCGGGACAGGGCAGGGGGCTACACCTTC.

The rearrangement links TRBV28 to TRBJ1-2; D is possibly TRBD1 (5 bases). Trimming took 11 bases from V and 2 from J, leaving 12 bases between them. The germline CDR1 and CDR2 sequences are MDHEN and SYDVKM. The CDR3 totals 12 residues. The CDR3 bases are TGTGCCTCTAGTGGGGGGAACTATGGCTACACCTTC. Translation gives CASSGGNYGYTF.

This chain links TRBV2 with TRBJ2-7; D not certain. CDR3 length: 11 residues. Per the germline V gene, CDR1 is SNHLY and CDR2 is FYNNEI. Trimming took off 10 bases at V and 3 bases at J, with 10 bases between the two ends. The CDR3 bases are TGTGCCACCCGGTTTGGCTACGAGCAGTACTTC. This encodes CATRFGYEQYF.

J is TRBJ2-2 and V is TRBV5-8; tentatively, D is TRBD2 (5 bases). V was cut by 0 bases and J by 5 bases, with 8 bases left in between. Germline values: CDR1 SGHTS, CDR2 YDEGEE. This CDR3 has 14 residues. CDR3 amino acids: CASSLVEGTGELFF. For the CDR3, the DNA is TGTGCCAGCAGCTTGGTTGAGGGAACCGGGGAGCTGTTTTTT.

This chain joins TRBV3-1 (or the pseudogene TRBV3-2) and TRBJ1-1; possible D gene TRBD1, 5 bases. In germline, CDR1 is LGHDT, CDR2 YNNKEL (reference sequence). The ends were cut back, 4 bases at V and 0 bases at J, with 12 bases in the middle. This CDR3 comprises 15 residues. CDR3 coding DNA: TGTGCCAGCAGCCGGACATCGACAATGAACACTGAAGCTTTCTTT. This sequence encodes CASSRTSTMNTEAFF.

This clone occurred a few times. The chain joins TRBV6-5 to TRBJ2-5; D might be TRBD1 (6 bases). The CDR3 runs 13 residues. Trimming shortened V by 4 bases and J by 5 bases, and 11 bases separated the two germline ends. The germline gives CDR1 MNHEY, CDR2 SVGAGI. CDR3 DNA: TGTGCCAGCAGTTCCCCAGGGGTCGAGACCCAGTACTTC. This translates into CASSSPGVETQYF.

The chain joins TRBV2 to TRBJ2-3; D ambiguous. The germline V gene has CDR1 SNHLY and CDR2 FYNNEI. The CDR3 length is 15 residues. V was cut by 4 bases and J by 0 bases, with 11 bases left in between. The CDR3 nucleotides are TGTGCCAGCAGTGCAGGCCAGAGTAGCACAGATACGCAGTATTTT. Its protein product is CASSAGQSSTDTQYF.

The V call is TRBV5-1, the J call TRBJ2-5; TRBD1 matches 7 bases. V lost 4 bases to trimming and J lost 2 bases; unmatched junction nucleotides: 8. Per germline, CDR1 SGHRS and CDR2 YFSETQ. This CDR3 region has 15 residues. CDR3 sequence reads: CASSATGQPQETQYF. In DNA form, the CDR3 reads TGCGCCAGCAGCGCTACGGGACAGCCTCAAGAGACCCAGTACTTC. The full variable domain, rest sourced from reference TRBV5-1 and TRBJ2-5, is KAGVTQTPRYLIKTRGQQVTLSCSPISGHRSVSWYQQTPGQGLQFLFEYFSETQRNKGNFPGRFSGRQFSNSRSEMNVSTLELGDSALYLCASSATGQPQETQYFGPGTRLLVL.

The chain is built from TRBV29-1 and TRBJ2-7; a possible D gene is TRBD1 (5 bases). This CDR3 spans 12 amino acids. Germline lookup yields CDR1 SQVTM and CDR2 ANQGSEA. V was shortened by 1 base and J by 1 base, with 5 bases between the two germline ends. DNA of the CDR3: TGCAGCGTTGAAGGACAGTCCTACGAGCAGTACTTC. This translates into CSVEGQSYEQYF.

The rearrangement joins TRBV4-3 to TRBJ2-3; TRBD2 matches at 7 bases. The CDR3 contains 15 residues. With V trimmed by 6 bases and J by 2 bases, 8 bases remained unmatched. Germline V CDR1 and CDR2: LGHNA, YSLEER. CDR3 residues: CASSQMGLITDTQYF. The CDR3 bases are TGCGCCAGCAGTCAAATGGGACTAATCACAGATACGCAGTATTTT.

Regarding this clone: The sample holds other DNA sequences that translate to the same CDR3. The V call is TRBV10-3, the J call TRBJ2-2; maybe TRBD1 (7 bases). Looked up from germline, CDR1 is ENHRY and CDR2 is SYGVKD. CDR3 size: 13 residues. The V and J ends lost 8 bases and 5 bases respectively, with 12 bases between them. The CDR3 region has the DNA TGTGCCATCGGGCCAGGGGGGACCGGGGAGCTGTTTTTT. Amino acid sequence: CAIGPGGTGELFF.

This CDR3 is CATSRTLGNQPQHF. The CDR3 DNA follows: TGTGCCACCAGCAGAACGTTAGGCAATCAGCCCCAGCATTTT. This chain connects TRBV15 to TRBJ1-5; no definite D call. The CDR3 totals 14 residues. Per germline, CDR1 LNHNV and CDR2 YYDKDF (reference sequence). Trimming pared 2 bases from V and 2 bases from J, leaving 7 bases between.